The entry below describes one TCR beta chain. Its specificity is unknown. The data were obtained in a study of early T cells in non-severe SARS-CoV-2 infection. Study details: Chains were not paired, and sequencing was done on bulk RNA from unsorted whole blood.

Molecules of cDNA were individually given unique molecular identifiers that were attached to them. From the 5' RACE reads, TCRdb called clonotypes with MiXCR, one entry per CDR3 protein. The sample yields over 60,000 distinct CDR3 sequences, about 9.4% seen once. This CDR3 is built from 15 residues. The V end was cut by 7 bases, the J end by 0 bases, with 14 bases between. Germline V gene data show CDR1 as SGHRS and CDR2 as YFSETQ. Study-level findings and limits: Matching with VDJdb favored anti-spike CD8 responses (missing private and CD4 specificities).

This clonotype was obtained from an adult who was a healthcare worker with PCR-confirmed SARS-CoV-2 infection or an uninfected control (not recorded which). The sample consisted of whole blood, taken at baseline. This chain links TRBV5-1 with TRBJ2-1; D is ambiguous. In DNA form, the CDR3 reads TGCGCCAGCGGTGAAGGCCAAACCTCCTACAATGAGCAGTTCTTC. This translates into CASGEGQTSYNEQFF. Filled out from reference TRBV5-1 and TRBJ2-1, the complete variable domain reads KAGVTQTPRYLIKTRGQQVTLSCSPISGHRSVSWYQQTPGQGLQFLFEYFSETQRNKGNFPGRFSGRQFSNSRSEMNVSTLELGDSALYLCASGEGQTSYNEQFFGPGTRLTVL.